The 7 T cell receptor beta chains presented below share a single source sample, sequenced in a study of T cells expressing NK-cell markers. TCRdb reprocessed the 5' RACE reads, with one entry per CDR3 protein and no DNA. Its table lists about 15,000 distinct CDR3 sequences. The source material was blood T cells: a sorted CD56 or NKG2C T cell subset, CD4+ or CD8+ T cells, or bulk PBMC T cells (not recorded which). These receptors were taken from a man aged 18-75 years in good health.

The genes are TRBV29-1 and TRBJ1-1; TCRdb indicates TRBD1, and absent DNA this call remains unverified. CDR1 is SQVTM, CDR2 ANQGSEA, per germline. The CDR3 consists of 13 residues. This CDR3 is CSVDYTGGTEAFF.

The chain has TRBV20-1 and TRBJ2-5; the TCRdb call, TRBD2, lacks DNA for checking. Germline V gene data show CDR1 as DFQATT and CDR2 as SNEGSKA (reference sequence). The CDR3 is made up of 13 amino acids. The CDR3: CSARRALQETQYF.

The CDR3 sequence: CSARASDGTYEQYF. This chain uses TRBV20-1 with TRBJ2-7. This CDR3 is 14 amino acids long. Germline-derived CDR1 and CDR2 are DFQATT and SNEGSKA (reference sequence).

The chain is built from TRBV19 and TRBJ1-2. The germline gives CDR1 LNHDA, CDR2 SQIVND (reference sequence). CDR3 length: 11 amino acids. CDR3 amino acids: CASSKFYGYTF.

The chain links TRBV7-2 to TRBJ2-3; with no DNA, the TCRdb D assignment of TRBD2 cannot be verified. The germline V gene encodes CDR1 SGHTA and CDR2 FQGNSA. The CDR3 is 14 amino acids. The CDR3 reads CASSTGGPTDTQYF.

The chain employs TRBV27 and TRBJ2-1; TCRdb designates TRBD2, a call that cannot be tested without DNA. This CDR3 has 16 amino acids. CDR1 MNHEY and CDR2 SMNVEV come from the germline V gene (reference sequence). The CDR3 protein is CASSLRLADLGNEQFF.

The chain employs TRBV3-1 and TRBJ1-1; absent DNA, TCRdb's TRBD1 call cannot be checked. CDR1 is LGHDT, CDR2 YNNKEL, per germline (reference sequence). The CDR3 is 12 residues long. The CDR3: CASSQPPGEAFF.